The sequence of this T cell receptor beta chain was determined in a study of blood T cells in healthy people across ages. Across the whole study: About one barcoded beta molecule per two T cells was captured by template switching.

The CDR3 totals 12 residues. Germline V lookup: CDR1 SGHVS, CDR2 FQNEAQ. V was cut by 5 bases and J by 7 bases, with 6 bases left in between. Isolation recovered at least 6.5 million PBMCs from every sample. General study findings and limits: Naive CD4+ cells and diversity were both higher in long-lived donors than in aged donors.

Next came a second PCR, run for about 7 to 12 cycles, which used a sample-barcoded 5' primer along with a J-beta primer mix. One entry per CDR3 protein results from TCRdb running MiXCR on the 5' RACE reads. The table lists roughly 2 million distinct CDR3 sequences, less than 50% of them singletons, with more than 2% in the top ten. In regard to this clonotype: Its antigen is unknown.

Material: blood. V is TRBV7-8 and J is TRBJ1-6, with no clear D. The clonotype comes from a middle-aged woman in good health. The CDR3 bases are TGTGCCAGCAGCCCGAGGAATTCACCCCTCCACTTT. It yields the protein CASSPRNSPLHF.